This T cell receptor beta chain was identified in a study of blood T cell repertoires in COVID-19. The V and J ends lost 1 base and 3 bases respectively, with 10 bases between them. Germline CDR1 SSHAT, CDR2 FNYEAQ (reference sequence). This CDR3 has 15 residues. Original processing methods: Estimation of nucleated cell counts was performed using reference gene primer amplification. Method: immunoSEQ multiplex PCR; TCRdb's copy keeps in-frame clones and lacks some. The V and J calls and the clone size are those of that table, but D and trimming were determined from the DNA. The table includes about 140,000 clones, roughly 84% detected once.

The chain is built from TRBV7-7 and TRBJ1-5; D call uncertain. The clonotype comes from a man in his 60s with active or convalescent COVID-19. The sequencing sample was made of peripheral blood. The CDR3 DNA reads as TGTGCCAGCAGCTTAGTTCGACACGTCAATCAGCCCCAGCATTTT. Protein: CASSLVRHVNQPQHF. The complete variable domain, with remaining parts taken from reference TRBV7-7 and TRBJ1-5, reads GAGVSQSPRYKVTKRGQDVTLRCDPISSHATLYWYQQALGQGPEFLTYFNYEAQPDKSGLPSDRFSAERPEGSISTLTIQRTEQRDSAMYRCASSLVRHVNQPQHFGDGTRLSIL.